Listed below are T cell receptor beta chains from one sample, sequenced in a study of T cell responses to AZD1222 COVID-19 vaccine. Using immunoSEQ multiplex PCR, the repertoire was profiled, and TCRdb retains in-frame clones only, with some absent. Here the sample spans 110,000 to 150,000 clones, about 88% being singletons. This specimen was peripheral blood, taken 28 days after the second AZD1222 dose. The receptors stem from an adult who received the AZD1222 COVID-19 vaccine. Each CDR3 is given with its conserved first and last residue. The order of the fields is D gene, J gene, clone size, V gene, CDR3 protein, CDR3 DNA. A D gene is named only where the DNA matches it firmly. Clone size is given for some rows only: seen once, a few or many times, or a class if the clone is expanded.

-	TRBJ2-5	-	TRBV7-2	CASSSYQETQYF	TGTGCCAGCAGCTCATACCAAGAGACCCAGTACTTC
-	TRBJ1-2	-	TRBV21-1	CASSKPPESNYGYTF	TGTGCCAGCAGCAAACCCCCCGAATCGAACTATGGCTACACCTTC
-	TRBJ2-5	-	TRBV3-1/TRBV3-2	CASSQGVNRPINF	TGTGCCAGCAGCCAAGGGGTCAATAGACCGATCAACTTC
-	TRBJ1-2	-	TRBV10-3	CAISGGRGYTF	TGTGCCATAAGCGGAGGTCGTGGCTACACCTTC
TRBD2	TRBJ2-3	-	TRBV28	CASSSGLAGVSTDTQYF	TGTGCCAGCAGTTCTGGACTAGCGGGGGTAAGCACAGATACGCAGTATTTT
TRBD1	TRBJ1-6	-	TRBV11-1	CASRTGVGSPLHF	TGTGCCAGCAGGACAGGGGTTGGGTCACCCCTCCACTTT
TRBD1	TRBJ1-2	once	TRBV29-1	CSVGTGLGYGYTF	TGCAGCGTTGGGACAGGGTTGGGCTATGGCTACACCTTC
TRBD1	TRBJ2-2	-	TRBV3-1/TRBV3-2	CASSQRGQGGTGELFF	TGTGCCAGCAGCCAACGTGGACAGGGGGGCACCGGGGAGCTGTTTTTT
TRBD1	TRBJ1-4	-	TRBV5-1	CASSPQGQGFEKLFF	TGCGCCAGCAGCCCCCAGGGACAGGGATTTGAAAAACTGTTTTTT
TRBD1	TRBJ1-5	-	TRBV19	CATAGTGNQPQHF	TGTGCCACCGCGGGGACAGGCAATCAGCCCCAGCATTTT
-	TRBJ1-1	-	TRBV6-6	CASTARGGTKNTEAFF	TGTGCCAGCACCGCAAGGGGCGGGACAAAGAACACTGAAGCTTTCTTT
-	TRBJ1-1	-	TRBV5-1	CASSFADGNTEAFF	TGCGCCAGCAGCTTTGCGGACGGGAACACTGAAGCTTTCTTT
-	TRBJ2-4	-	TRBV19	CATGDVAKNIQYF	TGTGCCACAGGGGACGTAGCCAAAAACATTCAGTACTTC
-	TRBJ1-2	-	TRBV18	CASSPPELRVGYTF	TGTGCCAGCTCACCACCGGAATTAAGGGTTGGCTACACCTTC
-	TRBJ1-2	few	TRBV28	CASSYQGSYGYTF	TGTGCCAGCAGTTATCAGGGGAGCTATGGCTACACCTTC
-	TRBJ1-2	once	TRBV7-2	CASSAYTNYGYTF	TGTGCCAGCAGCGCCTACACCAACTATGGCTACACCTTC
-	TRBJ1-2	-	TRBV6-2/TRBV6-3	CASSGTDFGGYTF	TGTGCCAGCAGTGGGACTGACTTTGGGGGCTACACCTTC
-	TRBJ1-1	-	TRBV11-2	CASSSTVMNTEAFF	TGTGCCAGCAGCTCGACAGTCATGAACACTGAAGCTTTCTTT
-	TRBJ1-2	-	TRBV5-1	CASSFSLVRYGYTF	TGCGCCAGCAGCTTTAGTCTGGTCCGCTATGGCTACACCTTC
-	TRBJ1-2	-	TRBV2	CASSEGEWYGYTF	TGTGCCAGCAGTGAGGGGGAGTGGTATGGCTACACCTTC
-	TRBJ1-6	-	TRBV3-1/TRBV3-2	CASSQVGANSPLHF	TGTGCCAGCAGCCAAGTAGGGGCTAATTCACCCCTCCACTTT
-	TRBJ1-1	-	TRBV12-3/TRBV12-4	CASSPPMTTEAFF	TGTGCCAGCAGTCCCCCCATGACCACTGAAGCTTTCTTT
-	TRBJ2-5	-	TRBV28	CASSLPGVGETQYF	TGTGCCAGCAGTTTACCGGGGGTTGGAGAGACCCAGTACTTC
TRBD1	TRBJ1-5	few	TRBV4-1	CASSQDPDRANQPQHF	TGCGCCAGCAGCCAAGATCCCGACAGGGCGAATCAGCCCCAGCATTTT
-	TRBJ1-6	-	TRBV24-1	CATNGDSPLHF	TGTGCCACCAACGGGGATTCACCCCTCCACTTT
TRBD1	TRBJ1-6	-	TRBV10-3	CAISARGRDSPLHF	TGTGCCATCAGTGCCAGGGGGCGGGATTCACCCCTCCACTTT
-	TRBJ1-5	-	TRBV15	CATSRERYPGNQPQHF	TGTGCCACCAGCAGAGAACGGTACCCAGGGAATCAGCCCCAGCATTTT
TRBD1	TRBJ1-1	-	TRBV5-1	CATRQGLNTEAFF	TGCGCCACTAGACAGGGGCTGAACACTGAAGCTTTCTTT
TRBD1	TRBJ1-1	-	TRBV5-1	CASSSGQGFGTEAFF	TGCGCCAGCTCCTCGGGACAGGGCTTCGGGACTGAAGCTTTCTTT
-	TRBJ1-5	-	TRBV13	CASSLRGGANNQPQHF	TGTGCCAGCAGCTTACGAGGAGGGGCAAATAATCAGCCCCAGCATTTT
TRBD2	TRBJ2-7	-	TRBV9	CASSATSGSGEQYF	TGTGCCAGCAGCGCGACTAGCGGGAGTGGGGAGCAGTACTTC
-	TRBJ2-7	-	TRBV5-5	CASSLDRDGSYEQYF	TGTGCCAGCAGCTTGGACAGGGACGGGAGTTACGAGCAGTACTTC
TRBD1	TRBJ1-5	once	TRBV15	CATSREARTGVQPQHF	TGTGCCACCAGCAGAGAAGCCCGGACAGGGGTTCAGCCCCAGCATTTT
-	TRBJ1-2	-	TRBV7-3	CASSLAGDYGYTF	TGTGCCAGCAGCTTGGCAGGGGACTATGGCTACACCTTC
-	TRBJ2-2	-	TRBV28	CASSPNRGGFTGELFF	TGTGCCAGCAGTCCTAACAGGGGGGGATTTACCGGGGAGCTGTTTTTT
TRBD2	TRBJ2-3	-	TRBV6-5	CASRESGRGADTQYF	TGTGCCAGCAGGGAGAGCGGGAGGGGTGCAGATACGCAGTATTTT
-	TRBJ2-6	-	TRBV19	CASSIRGPDTGANVLTF	TGTGCCAGTAGTATCCGTGGTCCGGACACTGGGGCCAACGTCCTGACTTTC
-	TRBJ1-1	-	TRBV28	CASSFSVRSSAFF	TGTGCCAGCAGTTTTTCTGTAAGATCATCAGCTTTCTTT
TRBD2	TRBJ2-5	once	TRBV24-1	CATSGGGETQYF	TGTGCCACCAGTGGGGGAGGGGAGACCCAGTACTTC
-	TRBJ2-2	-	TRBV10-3	CAISESSSPGELFF	TGTGCCATCAGTGAGTCGTCTAGCCCCGGGGAGCTGTTTTTT
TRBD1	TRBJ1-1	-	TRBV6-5	CASSLTGVSEAFF	TGTGCCAGCAGTCTCACAGGGGTTAGTGAAGCTTTCTTT
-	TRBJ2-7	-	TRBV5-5	CASSLEPFYVKQYF	TGTGCCAGCAGCTTGGAGCCTTTCTACGTGAAGCAGTACTTC
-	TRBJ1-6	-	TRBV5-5	CASSLSLTYLSPLHF	TGTGCCAGCAGCTTGTCTTTGACCTACCTTTCACCCCTCCACTTT
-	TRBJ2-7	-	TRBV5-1	CASSLETGPYEQYF	TGCGCCAGCAGCTTGGAGACCGGCCCCTACGAGCAGTACTTC
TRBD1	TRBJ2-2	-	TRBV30	CAWNRDRGNTGELFF	TGTGCCTGGAATAGGGACAGGGGGAACACCGGGGAGCTGTTTTTT